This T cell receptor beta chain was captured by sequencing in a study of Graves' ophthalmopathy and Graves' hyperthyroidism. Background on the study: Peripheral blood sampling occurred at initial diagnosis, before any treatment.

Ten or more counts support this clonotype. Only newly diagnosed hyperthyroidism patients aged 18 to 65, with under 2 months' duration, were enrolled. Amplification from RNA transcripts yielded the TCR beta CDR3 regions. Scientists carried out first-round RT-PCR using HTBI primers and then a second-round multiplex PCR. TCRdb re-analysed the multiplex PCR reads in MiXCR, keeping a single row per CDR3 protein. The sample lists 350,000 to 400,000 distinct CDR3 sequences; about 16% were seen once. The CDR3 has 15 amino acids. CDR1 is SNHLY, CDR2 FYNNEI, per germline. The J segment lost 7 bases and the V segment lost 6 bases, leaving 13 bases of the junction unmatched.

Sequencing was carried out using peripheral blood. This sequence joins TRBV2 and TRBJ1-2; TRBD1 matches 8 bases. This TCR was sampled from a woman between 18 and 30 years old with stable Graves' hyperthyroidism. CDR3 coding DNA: TGTGCCAGCAGACGTTCTACCGGGACAGGTCGTGGCTACACCTTC. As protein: CASRRSTGTGRGYTF.